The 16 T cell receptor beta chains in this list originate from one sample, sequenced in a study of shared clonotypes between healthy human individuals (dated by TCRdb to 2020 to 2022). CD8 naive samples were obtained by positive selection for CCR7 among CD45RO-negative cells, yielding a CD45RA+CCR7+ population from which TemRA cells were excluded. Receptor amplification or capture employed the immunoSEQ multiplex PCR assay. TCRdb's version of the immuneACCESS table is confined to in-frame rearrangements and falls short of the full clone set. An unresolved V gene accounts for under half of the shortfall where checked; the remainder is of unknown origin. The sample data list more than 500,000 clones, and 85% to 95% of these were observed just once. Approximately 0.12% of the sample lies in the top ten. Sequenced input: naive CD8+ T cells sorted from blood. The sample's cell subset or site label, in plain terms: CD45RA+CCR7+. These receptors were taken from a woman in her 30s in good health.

The CDR3 sequence: CASSLTSGVNTEAFF. CDR3 sequence (DNA): TGTGCCAGCAGCTTGACCTCGGGGGTGAACACTGAAGCTTTCTTT. The V and J genes are TRBV13 and TRBJ1-1; tentative D call: TRBD1 (5 bases). This CDR3 is 15 amino acids long. Germline CDR1 is PRHDT and CDR2 is FYEKMQ (reference sequence). V shed 3 bases and J shed 0 bases, with 11 bases lying between them.

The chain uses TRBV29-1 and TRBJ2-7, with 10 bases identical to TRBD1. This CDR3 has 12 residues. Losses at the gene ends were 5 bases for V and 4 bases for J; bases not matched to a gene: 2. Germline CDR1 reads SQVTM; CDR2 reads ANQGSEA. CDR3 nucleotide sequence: TGCAGCGTTCCGGGACAGGGGTACGAGCAGTACTTC. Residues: CSVPGQGYEQYF.

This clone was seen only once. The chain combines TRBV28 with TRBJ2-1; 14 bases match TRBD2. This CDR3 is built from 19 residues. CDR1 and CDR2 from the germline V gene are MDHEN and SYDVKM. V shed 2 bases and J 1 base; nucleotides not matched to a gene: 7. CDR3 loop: CASSLPTSGRADSYNEQFF. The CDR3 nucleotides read TGTGCCAGCAGTTTACCGACTAGCGGGAGGGCAGATTCCTACAATGAGCAGTTCTTC.

This CDR3 is CASSQESARQYF. CDR3 sequence (DNA): TGTGCCAGCAGCCAAGAATCTGCACGGCAGTACTTC. This chain connects TRBV14 to TRBJ2-7, with D unresolved. Trimming removed 0 bases at V and 9 bases at J, with 9 bases between. Germline CDR1 SGHDN, CDR2 FVKESK. There are 12 residues in the CDR3.

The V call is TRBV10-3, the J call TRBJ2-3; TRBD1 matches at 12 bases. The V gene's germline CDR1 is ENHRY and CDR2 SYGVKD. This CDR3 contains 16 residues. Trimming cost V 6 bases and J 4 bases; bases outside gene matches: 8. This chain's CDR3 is CAIRGPGQGAADTQYF. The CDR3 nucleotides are TGTGCCATCAGGGGCCCGGGACAGGGGGCAGCAGATACGCAGTATTTT.

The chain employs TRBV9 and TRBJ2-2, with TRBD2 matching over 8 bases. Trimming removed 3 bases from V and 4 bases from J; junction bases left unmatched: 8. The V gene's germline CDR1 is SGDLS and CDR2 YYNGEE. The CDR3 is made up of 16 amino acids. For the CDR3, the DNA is TGTGCCAGCAGCGGAAAGCGGGAGAGTTTCACCGGGGAGCTGTTTTTT. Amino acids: CASSGKRESFTGELFF.

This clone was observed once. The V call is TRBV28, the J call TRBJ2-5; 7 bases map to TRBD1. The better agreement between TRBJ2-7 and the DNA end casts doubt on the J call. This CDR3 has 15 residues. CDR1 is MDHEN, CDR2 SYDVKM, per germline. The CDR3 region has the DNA TGTGCCAGCAGCACGAAACAGGGGCCCCAGGCCGAGCAGTACTTC. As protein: CASSTKQGPQAEQYF.

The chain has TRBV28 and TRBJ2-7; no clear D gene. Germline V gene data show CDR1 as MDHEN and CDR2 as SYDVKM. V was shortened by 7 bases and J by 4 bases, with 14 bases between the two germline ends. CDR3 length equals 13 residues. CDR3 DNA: TGTGCCAGCACCCGATTTCACCAGTACGAGCAGTACTTC. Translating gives CASTRFHQYEQYF. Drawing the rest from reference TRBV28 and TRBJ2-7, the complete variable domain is DVKVTQSSRYLVKRTGEKVFLECVQDMDHENMFWYRQDPGLGLRLIYFSYDVKMKEKGDIPEGYSVSREKKERFSLILESASTNQTSMYLCASTRFHQYEQYFGPGTRLTVT.

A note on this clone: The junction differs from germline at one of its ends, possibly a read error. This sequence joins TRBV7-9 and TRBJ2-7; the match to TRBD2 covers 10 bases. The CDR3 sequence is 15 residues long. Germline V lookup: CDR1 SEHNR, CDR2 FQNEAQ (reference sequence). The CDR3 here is CASSLAGGPSYEQYF. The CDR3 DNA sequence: TGTGCCAGCAGTTTAGCGGGAGGCCCTTCCTACGAGCAGTACTTC.

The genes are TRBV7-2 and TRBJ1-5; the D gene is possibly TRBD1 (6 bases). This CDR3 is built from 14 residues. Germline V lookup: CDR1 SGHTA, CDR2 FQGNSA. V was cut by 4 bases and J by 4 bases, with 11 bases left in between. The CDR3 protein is CASSSPTGNQPQHF. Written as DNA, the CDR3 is TGTGCCAGCAGCTCCCCGACAGGTAATCAGCCCCAGCATTTT.

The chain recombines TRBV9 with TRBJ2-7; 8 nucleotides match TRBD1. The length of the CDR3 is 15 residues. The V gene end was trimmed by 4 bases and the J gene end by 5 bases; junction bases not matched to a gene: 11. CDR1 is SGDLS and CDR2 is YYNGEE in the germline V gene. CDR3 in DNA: TGTGCCAGCAGCCCATGGGACAGGCCCGGGGACGAGCAGTACTTC. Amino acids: CASSPWDRPGDEQYF.

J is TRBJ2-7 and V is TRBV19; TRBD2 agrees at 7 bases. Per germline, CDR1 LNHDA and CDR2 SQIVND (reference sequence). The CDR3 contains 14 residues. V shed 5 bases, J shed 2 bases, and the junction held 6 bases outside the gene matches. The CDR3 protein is CASSLRGETYEQYF. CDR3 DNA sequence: TGTGCCAGTAGTCTCCGGGGGGAAACCTACGAGCAGTACTTC.

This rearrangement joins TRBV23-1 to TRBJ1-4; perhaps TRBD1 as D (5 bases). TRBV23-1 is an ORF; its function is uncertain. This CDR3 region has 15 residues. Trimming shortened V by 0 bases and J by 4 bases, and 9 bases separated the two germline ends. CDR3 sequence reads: CASSQSEGVNEKLFF. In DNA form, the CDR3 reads TGCGCCAGCAGTCAATCTGAAGGGGTTAATGAAAAACTGTTTTTT.

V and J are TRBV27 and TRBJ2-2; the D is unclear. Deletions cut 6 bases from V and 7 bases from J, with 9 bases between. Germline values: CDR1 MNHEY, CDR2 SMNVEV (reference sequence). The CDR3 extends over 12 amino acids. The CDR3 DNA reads TGTGCCAGCAGAAGAGCTGTCGGGGAGCTGTTTTTT. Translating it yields CASRRAVGELFF.

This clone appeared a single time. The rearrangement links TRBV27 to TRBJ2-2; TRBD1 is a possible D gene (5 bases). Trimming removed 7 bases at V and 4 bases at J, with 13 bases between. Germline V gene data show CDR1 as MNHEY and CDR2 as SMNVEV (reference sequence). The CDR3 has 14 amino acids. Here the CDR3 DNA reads TGTGCCAGCACAGGGTCCTTCCGCACCGGGGAGCTGTTTTTT. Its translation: CASTGSFRTGELFF.

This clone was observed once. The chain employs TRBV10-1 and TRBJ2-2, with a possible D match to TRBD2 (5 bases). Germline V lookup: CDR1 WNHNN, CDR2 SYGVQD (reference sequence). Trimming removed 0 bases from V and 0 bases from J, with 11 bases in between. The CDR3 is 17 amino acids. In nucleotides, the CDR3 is TGCGCCAGCAGTGAGTCGAGGTGGGGAGCGAACACCGGGGAGCTGTTTTTT. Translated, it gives CASSESRWGANTGELFF.